What follows are 5 T cell receptor beta chains derived from one specimen sequenced in a study of human T cells and chemical hapten exposure. Each CDR3 protein is one row after TCRdb ran MiXCR on the RACE reads. The repertoire has roughly 380,000 distinct CDR3 sequences, approximately 5.1% of them found once; the top ten carry approximately 2.5%. Time point specified: patch test 1, 2 weeks after DPC sensitization. Treatment noted: therapeutic diphenylcyclopropenone sensitization with weekly scalp DPC. Material: whole blood, obtained in connection with sensitization to the hapten diphenylcyclopropenone (DPC). The receptors were sampled from a woman aged 50 to 65 with alopecia areata. Some clones in this sample may be carry-over from other donors' samples.

This clonotype has a count of ten or more. The V gene is TRBV29-1, the J gene TRBJ2-3; possibly TRBD1 for D (5 bases). This CDR3 is built from 12 residues. Trimming removed 0 bases at V and 6 bases at J, with 7 bases between. The germline V gene encodes CDR1 SQVTM and CDR2 ANQGSEA. In DNA form, the CDR3 reads TGCAGCGTTGAAGAAGGGGCGGATACGCAGTATTTT. Translation: CSVEEGADTQYF.

This clonotype was seen many times. J is TRBJ2-2 and V is TRBV29-1; D is uncertain. The CDR3 length is 12 residues. Trimming left V 2 bases short and J 4 bases short, with 5 bases between. CDR1 and CDR2 from the germline V gene are SQVTM and ANQGSEA. The DNA of the CDR3 is TGCAGCGTTGAACAGGCCACCGGGGAGCTGTTTTTT. Its translation is CSVEQATGELFF.

This chain joins TRBV30 and TRBJ1-3; D not resolved. The V end was cut by 0 bases, the J end by 1 base, with 4 bases between. Germline V lookup: CDR1 GTSNPN, CDR2 SVGIG (reference sequence). The CDR3 contains 13 residues. For the CDR3, the DNA is TGTGCCTGGAGTGTTTGGTCTGGAAACACCATATATTTT. Its translation is CAWSVWSGNTIYF.

The chain joins TRBV20-1 to TRBJ1-4; possibly TRBD1 for D (6 bases). The CDR3 sequence is 14 residues long. Trimming left V 7 bases short and J 7 bases short, with 19 bases between. Germline CDR1 and CDR2: DFQATT and SNEGSKA (reference sequence). CDR3 coding DNA: TGCAGTGTTACGCCGGGGGGCTTAACTGAAAAACTGTTTTTT. This encodes CSVTPGGLTEKLFF.

This clonotype was seen ten or more times. The rearrangement uses TRBV30 and TRBJ2-1; a possible D gene is TRBD2 (5 bases). Germline CDR1 reads GTSNPN; CDR2 reads SVGIG (reference sequence). CDR3 length equals 14 residues. Trimming pared 3 bases from V and 9 bases from J, leaving 18 bases between. CDR3 coding DNA: TGTGCCTGGAGGGGCGAGCGGACGACGTTTGAGCAGTTCTTC. Protein product: CAWRGERTTFEQFF.